This is a list of T cell receptor beta chains from one sample in a study of T cells after yellow fever vaccination. TCRdb reprocessed the 5' RACE reads via MiXCR and lists one record per CDR3 protein. The sample yields hundreds of thousands of distinct CDR3 sequences, approximately 12% seen once. The sample consisted of PBMCs, taken on the day of the yellow fever booster vaccination. These receptors all come from a man between 25 and 39 years old who received the YFV17D yellow fever vaccine. CDR3s include the opening cysteine and the closing phenylalanine or tryptophan. D genes are given only for firm matches. For some rows the clone size is stated as once, few or many, or as a class when expanded; others skip it.

>TRBV5-1|TRBD1|-|TRBJ1-5
CASSSSTGTQPQHF
TGCGCCAGCAGCTCCTCGACAGGGACCCAGCCCCAGCATTTT
>TRBV12-3/TRBV12-4|-|few|TRBJ2-1
CASSLALLASRGFF
TGTGCCAGCAGTTTGGCCCTACTAGCTTCTAGGGGGTTCTTC
>TRBV20-1|TRBD1|many|TRBJ1-2
CSATVRDRSYGYTF
TGCAGTGCTACTGTCCGGGACAGAAGCTATGGCTACACCTTC
>TRBV29-1|-|-|TRBJ2-1
CSAGLPSSYNEQFF
TGCAGCGCCGGACTCCCAAGCTCCTACAATGAGCAGTTCTTC
>TRBV12-3/TRBV12-4|TRBD1|many|TRBJ1-1
CASSAETGTGAFF
TGTGCCAGCAGTGCCGAAACCGGGACAGGCGCTTTCTTT
>TRBV20-1|TRBD2|-|TRBJ2-1
CSASTPLSGRSYNEQFF
TGCAGTGCCAGTACCCCCCTAAGCGGGAGGTCCTACAATGAGCAGTTCTTC
>TRBV16|-|-|TRBJ1-5
CASSRGTAISNQPQHF
TGTGCCAGCAGCCGAGGGACGGCCATTAGCAATCAGCCCCAGCATTTT
>TRBV25-1|TRBD2|-|TRBJ2-1
CASSPLTSGGHYNEQFF
TGTGCCAGCAGTCCGCTTACTAGCGGGGGTCACTACAATGAGCAGTTCTTC
>TRBV5-1|-|-|TRBJ1-4
CASSSGTNSEKLFF
TGCGCCAGCAGCTCCGGGACCAACTCCGAAAAACTGTTTTTT
>TRBV29-1|TRBD2|-|TRBJ2-3
CSVSGSTSGRGRTDTQYF
TGCAGCGTCAGTGGGTCTACTAGCGGGAGGGGCCGCACAGATACGCAGTATTTT
>TRBV30|-|-|TRBJ1-2
CAWSVPGRRTYGYTF
TGTGCCTGGAGTGTACCAGGACGGAGAACTTATGGCTACACCTTC
>TRBV7-9|-|few|TRBJ2-2
CASTPLGMGNTGELFF
TGTGCCAGCACCCCACTGGGTATGGGAAACACCGGGGAGCTGTTTTTT
>TRBV24-1|-|few|TRBJ2-1
CATRAGYANEQFF
TGTGCCACCAGGGCGGGATACGCCAATGAGCAGTTCTTC
>TRBV7-9|TRBD1|-|TRBJ1-6
CASSQGQGLESPLHF
TGTGCCAGCAGCCAAGGACAGGGTTTGGAATCACCCCTCCACTTT
>TRBV12-3/TRBV12-4|-|-|TRBJ2-3
CASSFPQFTSTDTQYF
TGTGCCAGCAGTTTCCCACAGTTTACTAGCACAGATACGCAGTATTTT
>TRBV12-3/TRBV12-4|-|-|TRBJ1-2
CASSWTADRGYTF
TGTGCCAGCAGTTGGACGGCCGACCGCGGCTACACCTTC
>TRBV18|-|-|TRBJ2-3
CASSPPREFFTDTQYF
TGTGCCAGCTCTCCCCCCCGAGAGTTCTTCACAGATACGCAGTATTTT
>TRBV15|TRBD1|-|TRBJ1-4
CATSGSLDRGTKLFF
TGTGCCACCAGCGGTTCCCTGGACAGGGGAACAAAACTGTTTTTT
>TRBV15|-|-|TRBJ2-2
CATSKGNTGELFF
TGTGCCACCAGTAAGGGGAACACCGGGGAGCTGTTTTTT
>TRBV9|-|-|TRBJ2-4
CASSPSASLAKNIQYF
TGTGCCAGCAGCCCCTCCGCCAGTCTAGCCAAAAACATTCAGTACTTC
>TRBV21-1|-|-|TRBJ1-4
CASSNKSGHNEKLFF
TGTGCCAGCAGCAATAAGAGTGGACATAATGAAAAACTGTTTTTT
>TRBV4-3|-|-|TRBJ1-5
CASSQDRKGDQPQHF
TGCGCCAGCAGCCAAGATCGTAAGGGTGATCAGCCCCAGCATTTT